This T cell receptor beta chain was captured by sequencing in a study of neurological immune-mediated disorders. Overall study results and limits: In HTLV-1-associated myelopathy, TCR clonal expansion was greatest, and in multiple sclerosis it was least, below healthy controls.

This clonotype has at least ten counts. Its antigen is currently unknown. One entry per CDR3 protein results from TCRdb running MiXCR on the 5' RACE reads. The sample includes 45,000 to 55,000 distinct CDR3 sequences, over 4.5% of them seen just once. CDR1 is SNHLY and CDR2 is FYNNEI in the germline V gene. The CDR3 runs 13 residues. The V and J ends lost 4 bases and 4 bases respectively, with 10 bases between them. The sequence came from a woman aged 18-29 years with multiple sclerosis. The sample comprised CD4+ T cells from blood. The rearrangement joins TRBV2 to TRBJ1-2, with D unresolved. CDR3 sequence reads: CASSVKGGYGYTF. CDR3 DNA: TGTGCCAGCAGTGTTAAGGGCGGCTATGGCTACACCTTC.